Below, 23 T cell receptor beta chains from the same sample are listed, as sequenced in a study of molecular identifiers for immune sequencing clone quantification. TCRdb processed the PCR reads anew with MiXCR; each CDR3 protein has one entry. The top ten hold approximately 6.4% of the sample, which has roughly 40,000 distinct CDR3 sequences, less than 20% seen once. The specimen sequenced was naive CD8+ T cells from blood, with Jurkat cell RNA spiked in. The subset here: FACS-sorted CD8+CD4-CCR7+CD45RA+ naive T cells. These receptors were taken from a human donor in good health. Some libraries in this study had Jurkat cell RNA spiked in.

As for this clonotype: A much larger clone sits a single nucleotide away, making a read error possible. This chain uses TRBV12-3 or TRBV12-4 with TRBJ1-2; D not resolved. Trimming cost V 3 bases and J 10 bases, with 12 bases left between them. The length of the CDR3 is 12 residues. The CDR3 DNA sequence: TGTGCCAGCAGTTTCCCGCATCCCGACTACACCTTC. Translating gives CASSFPHPDYTF.

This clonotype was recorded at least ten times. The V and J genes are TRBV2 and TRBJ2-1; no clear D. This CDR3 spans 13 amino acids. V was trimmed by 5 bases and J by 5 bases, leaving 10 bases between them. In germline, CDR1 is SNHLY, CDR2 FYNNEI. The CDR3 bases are TGTGCCAGCAGTAAGGACCAACACAATGAGCAGTTCTTC. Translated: CASSKDQHNEQFF.

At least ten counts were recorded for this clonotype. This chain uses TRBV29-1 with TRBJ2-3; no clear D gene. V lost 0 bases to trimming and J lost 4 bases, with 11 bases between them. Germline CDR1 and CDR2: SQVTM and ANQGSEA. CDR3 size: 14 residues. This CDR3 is CSVEDGLTADTQYF. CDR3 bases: TGCAGCGTTGAAGACGGCTTGACGGCAGATACGCAGTATTTT.

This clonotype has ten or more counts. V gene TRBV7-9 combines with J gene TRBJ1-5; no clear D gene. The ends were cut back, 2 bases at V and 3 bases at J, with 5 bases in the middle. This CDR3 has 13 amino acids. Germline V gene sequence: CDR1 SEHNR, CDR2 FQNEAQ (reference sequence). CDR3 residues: CASSLSINQPQHF. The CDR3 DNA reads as TGTGCCAGCAGCTTATCAATCAATCAGCCCCAGCATTTT.

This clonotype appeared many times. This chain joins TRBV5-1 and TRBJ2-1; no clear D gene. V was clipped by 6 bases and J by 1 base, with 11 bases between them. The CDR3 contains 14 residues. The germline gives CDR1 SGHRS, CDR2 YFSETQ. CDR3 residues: CASTVAGSYNEQFF. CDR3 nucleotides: TGCGCCAGCACCGTCGCAGGTTCCTACAATGAGCAGTTCTTC.

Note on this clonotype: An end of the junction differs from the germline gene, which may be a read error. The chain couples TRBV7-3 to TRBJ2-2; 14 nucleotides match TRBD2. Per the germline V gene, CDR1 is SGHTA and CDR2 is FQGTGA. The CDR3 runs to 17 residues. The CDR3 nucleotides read TGTGCCAGCAGCCTCAGGGGACTAGCGGGAGAGGCCGGGGAGCCGTTTTTT. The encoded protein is CASSLRGLAGEAGEPFF.

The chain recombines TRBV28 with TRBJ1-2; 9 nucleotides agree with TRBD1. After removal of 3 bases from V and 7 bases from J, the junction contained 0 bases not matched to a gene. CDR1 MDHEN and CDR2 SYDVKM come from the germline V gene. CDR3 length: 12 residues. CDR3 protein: CASSLDRGGYTF. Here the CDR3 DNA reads TGTGCCAGCAGTTTGGACAGGGGTGGCTACACCTTC.

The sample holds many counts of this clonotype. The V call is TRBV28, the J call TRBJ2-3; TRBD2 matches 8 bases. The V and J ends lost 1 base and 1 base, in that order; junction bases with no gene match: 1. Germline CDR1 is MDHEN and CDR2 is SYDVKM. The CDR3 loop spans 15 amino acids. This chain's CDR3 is CASSLSAGGTDTQYF. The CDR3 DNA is TGTGCCAGCAGTTTATCAGCGGGGGGCACAGATACGCAGTATTTT. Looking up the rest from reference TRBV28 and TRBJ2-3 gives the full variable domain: DVKVTQSSRYLVKRTGEKVFLECVQDMDHENMFWYRQDPGLGLRLIYFSYDVKMKEKGDIPEGYSVSREKKERFSLILESASTNQTSMYLCASSLSAGGTDTQYFGPGTRLTVL.

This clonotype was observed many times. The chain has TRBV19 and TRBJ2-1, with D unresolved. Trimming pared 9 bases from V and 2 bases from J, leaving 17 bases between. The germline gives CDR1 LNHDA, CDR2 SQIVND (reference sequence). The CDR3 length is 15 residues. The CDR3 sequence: CASSATVQTYNEQFF. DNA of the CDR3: TGTGCCAGCTCAGCTACGGTACAGACCTACAATGAGCAGTTCTTC.

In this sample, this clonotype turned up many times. The CDR3 is CASSQDVSGRAEQYF. For the CDR3, the DNA is TGCGCCAGCAGCCAAGATGTTAGCGGGAGGGCTGAGCAGTACTTC. The genes are TRBV4-3 and TRBJ2-7, with 11 bases fitting TRBD2. Trimming cost V 0 bases and J 7 bases; bases outside gene matches: 5. The CDR3 has 15 amino acids. Per the germline V gene, CDR1 is LGHNA and CDR2 is YSLEER.

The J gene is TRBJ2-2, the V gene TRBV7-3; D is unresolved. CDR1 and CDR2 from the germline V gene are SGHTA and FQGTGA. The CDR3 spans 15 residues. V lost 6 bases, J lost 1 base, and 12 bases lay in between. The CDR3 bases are TGTGCCAGCAGTCCTCTACACCTGAACACCGGGGAGCTGTTTTTT. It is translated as CASSPLHLNTGELFF.

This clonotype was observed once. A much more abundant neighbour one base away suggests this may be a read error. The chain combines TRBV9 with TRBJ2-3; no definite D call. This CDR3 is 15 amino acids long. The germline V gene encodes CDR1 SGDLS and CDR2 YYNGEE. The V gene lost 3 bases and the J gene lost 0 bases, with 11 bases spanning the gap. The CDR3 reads CASSAAGTSTDTQYF. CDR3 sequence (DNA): TGTGCCAGCAGCGCAGCAGGAACTAGCACAGATACGCAGTATTTT.

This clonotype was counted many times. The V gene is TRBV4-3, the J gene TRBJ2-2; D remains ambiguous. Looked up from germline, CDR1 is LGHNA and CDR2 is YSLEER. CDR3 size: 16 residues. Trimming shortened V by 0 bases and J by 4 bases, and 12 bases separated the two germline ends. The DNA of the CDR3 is TGCGCCAGCAGCCAAGATTTCAGATATCTCACCGGGGAGCTGTTTTTT. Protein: CASSQDFRYLTGELFF.

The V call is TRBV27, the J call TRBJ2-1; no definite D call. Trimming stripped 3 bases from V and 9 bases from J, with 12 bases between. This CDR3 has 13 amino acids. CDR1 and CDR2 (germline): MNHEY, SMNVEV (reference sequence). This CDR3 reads CASSFGPGLEQFF. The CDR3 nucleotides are TGTGCCAGCAGTTTTGGACCCGGCCTTGAGCAGTTCTTC.

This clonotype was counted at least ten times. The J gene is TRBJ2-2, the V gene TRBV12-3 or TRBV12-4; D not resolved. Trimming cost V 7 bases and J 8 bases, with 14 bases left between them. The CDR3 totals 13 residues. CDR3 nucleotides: TGTGCCAGCACCTTTGGTGCTGCGGGGGAGCTGTTTTTT. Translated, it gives CASTFGAAGELFF.

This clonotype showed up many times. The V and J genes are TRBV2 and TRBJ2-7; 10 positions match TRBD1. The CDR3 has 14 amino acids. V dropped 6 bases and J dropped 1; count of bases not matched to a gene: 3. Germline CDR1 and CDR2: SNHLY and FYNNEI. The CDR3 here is CASSQDRGSYEQYF. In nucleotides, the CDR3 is TGTGCCAGCAGCCAGGACAGGGGGTCCTACGAGCAGTACTTC.

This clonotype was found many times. CDR3 loop: CASREGGTQYF. The CDR3, as DNA: TGTGCCAGCAGGGAGGGTGGTACGCAGTATTTT. The chain uses TRBV6-1 and TRBJ2-3, with a weak D call TRBD2 (6 bases). Per germline, CDR1 MNHNS and CDR2 SASEGT. The length of the CDR3 is 11 residues. V shed 6 bases and J shed 8 bases, with 9 bases lying between them.

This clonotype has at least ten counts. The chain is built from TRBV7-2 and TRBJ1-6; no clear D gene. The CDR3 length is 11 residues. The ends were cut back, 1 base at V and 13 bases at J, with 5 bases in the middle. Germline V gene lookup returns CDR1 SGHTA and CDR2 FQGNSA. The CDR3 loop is CASSLGMPLHF. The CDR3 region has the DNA TGTGCCAGCAGCTTAGGGATGCCCCTCCACTTT.

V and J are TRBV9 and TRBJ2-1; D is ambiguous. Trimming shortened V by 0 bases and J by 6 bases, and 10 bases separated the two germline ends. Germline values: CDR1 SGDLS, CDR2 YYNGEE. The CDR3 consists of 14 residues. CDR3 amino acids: CASSVGPTSNEQFF. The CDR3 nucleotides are TGTGCCAGCAGCGTAGGCCCCACCAGCAATGAGCAGTTCTTC.

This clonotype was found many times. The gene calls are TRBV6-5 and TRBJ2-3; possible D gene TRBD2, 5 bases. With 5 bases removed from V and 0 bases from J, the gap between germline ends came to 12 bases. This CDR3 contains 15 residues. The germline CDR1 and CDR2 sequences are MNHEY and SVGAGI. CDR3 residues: CASSPTGSSTDTQYF. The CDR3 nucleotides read TGTGCCAGCAGTCCCACGGGGTCGAGCACAGATACGCAGTATTTT.

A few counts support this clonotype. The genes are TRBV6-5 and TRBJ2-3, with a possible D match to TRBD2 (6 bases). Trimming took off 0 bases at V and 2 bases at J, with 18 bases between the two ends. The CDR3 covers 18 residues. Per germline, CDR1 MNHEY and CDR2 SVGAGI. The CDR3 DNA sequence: TGTGCCAGCAGTTACTCGATCGGGATGGGAGGTTTCACAGATACGCAGTATTTT. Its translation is CASSYSIGMGGFTDTQYF.

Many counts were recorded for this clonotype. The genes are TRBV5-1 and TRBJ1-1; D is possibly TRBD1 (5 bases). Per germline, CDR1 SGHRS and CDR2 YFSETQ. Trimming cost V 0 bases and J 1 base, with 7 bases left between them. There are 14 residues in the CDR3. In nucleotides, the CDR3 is TGCGCCAGCAGCTTGGAGCAGGGGAACACTGAAGCTTTCTTT. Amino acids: CASSLEQGNTEAFF.

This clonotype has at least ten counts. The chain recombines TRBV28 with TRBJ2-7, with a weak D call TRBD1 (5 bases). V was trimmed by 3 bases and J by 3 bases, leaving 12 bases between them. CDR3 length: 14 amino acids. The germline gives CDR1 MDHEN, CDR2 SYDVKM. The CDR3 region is CASSFRASYYEQYF. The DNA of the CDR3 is TGTGCCAGCAGTTTCAGGGCTTCATACTACGAGCAGTACTTC.